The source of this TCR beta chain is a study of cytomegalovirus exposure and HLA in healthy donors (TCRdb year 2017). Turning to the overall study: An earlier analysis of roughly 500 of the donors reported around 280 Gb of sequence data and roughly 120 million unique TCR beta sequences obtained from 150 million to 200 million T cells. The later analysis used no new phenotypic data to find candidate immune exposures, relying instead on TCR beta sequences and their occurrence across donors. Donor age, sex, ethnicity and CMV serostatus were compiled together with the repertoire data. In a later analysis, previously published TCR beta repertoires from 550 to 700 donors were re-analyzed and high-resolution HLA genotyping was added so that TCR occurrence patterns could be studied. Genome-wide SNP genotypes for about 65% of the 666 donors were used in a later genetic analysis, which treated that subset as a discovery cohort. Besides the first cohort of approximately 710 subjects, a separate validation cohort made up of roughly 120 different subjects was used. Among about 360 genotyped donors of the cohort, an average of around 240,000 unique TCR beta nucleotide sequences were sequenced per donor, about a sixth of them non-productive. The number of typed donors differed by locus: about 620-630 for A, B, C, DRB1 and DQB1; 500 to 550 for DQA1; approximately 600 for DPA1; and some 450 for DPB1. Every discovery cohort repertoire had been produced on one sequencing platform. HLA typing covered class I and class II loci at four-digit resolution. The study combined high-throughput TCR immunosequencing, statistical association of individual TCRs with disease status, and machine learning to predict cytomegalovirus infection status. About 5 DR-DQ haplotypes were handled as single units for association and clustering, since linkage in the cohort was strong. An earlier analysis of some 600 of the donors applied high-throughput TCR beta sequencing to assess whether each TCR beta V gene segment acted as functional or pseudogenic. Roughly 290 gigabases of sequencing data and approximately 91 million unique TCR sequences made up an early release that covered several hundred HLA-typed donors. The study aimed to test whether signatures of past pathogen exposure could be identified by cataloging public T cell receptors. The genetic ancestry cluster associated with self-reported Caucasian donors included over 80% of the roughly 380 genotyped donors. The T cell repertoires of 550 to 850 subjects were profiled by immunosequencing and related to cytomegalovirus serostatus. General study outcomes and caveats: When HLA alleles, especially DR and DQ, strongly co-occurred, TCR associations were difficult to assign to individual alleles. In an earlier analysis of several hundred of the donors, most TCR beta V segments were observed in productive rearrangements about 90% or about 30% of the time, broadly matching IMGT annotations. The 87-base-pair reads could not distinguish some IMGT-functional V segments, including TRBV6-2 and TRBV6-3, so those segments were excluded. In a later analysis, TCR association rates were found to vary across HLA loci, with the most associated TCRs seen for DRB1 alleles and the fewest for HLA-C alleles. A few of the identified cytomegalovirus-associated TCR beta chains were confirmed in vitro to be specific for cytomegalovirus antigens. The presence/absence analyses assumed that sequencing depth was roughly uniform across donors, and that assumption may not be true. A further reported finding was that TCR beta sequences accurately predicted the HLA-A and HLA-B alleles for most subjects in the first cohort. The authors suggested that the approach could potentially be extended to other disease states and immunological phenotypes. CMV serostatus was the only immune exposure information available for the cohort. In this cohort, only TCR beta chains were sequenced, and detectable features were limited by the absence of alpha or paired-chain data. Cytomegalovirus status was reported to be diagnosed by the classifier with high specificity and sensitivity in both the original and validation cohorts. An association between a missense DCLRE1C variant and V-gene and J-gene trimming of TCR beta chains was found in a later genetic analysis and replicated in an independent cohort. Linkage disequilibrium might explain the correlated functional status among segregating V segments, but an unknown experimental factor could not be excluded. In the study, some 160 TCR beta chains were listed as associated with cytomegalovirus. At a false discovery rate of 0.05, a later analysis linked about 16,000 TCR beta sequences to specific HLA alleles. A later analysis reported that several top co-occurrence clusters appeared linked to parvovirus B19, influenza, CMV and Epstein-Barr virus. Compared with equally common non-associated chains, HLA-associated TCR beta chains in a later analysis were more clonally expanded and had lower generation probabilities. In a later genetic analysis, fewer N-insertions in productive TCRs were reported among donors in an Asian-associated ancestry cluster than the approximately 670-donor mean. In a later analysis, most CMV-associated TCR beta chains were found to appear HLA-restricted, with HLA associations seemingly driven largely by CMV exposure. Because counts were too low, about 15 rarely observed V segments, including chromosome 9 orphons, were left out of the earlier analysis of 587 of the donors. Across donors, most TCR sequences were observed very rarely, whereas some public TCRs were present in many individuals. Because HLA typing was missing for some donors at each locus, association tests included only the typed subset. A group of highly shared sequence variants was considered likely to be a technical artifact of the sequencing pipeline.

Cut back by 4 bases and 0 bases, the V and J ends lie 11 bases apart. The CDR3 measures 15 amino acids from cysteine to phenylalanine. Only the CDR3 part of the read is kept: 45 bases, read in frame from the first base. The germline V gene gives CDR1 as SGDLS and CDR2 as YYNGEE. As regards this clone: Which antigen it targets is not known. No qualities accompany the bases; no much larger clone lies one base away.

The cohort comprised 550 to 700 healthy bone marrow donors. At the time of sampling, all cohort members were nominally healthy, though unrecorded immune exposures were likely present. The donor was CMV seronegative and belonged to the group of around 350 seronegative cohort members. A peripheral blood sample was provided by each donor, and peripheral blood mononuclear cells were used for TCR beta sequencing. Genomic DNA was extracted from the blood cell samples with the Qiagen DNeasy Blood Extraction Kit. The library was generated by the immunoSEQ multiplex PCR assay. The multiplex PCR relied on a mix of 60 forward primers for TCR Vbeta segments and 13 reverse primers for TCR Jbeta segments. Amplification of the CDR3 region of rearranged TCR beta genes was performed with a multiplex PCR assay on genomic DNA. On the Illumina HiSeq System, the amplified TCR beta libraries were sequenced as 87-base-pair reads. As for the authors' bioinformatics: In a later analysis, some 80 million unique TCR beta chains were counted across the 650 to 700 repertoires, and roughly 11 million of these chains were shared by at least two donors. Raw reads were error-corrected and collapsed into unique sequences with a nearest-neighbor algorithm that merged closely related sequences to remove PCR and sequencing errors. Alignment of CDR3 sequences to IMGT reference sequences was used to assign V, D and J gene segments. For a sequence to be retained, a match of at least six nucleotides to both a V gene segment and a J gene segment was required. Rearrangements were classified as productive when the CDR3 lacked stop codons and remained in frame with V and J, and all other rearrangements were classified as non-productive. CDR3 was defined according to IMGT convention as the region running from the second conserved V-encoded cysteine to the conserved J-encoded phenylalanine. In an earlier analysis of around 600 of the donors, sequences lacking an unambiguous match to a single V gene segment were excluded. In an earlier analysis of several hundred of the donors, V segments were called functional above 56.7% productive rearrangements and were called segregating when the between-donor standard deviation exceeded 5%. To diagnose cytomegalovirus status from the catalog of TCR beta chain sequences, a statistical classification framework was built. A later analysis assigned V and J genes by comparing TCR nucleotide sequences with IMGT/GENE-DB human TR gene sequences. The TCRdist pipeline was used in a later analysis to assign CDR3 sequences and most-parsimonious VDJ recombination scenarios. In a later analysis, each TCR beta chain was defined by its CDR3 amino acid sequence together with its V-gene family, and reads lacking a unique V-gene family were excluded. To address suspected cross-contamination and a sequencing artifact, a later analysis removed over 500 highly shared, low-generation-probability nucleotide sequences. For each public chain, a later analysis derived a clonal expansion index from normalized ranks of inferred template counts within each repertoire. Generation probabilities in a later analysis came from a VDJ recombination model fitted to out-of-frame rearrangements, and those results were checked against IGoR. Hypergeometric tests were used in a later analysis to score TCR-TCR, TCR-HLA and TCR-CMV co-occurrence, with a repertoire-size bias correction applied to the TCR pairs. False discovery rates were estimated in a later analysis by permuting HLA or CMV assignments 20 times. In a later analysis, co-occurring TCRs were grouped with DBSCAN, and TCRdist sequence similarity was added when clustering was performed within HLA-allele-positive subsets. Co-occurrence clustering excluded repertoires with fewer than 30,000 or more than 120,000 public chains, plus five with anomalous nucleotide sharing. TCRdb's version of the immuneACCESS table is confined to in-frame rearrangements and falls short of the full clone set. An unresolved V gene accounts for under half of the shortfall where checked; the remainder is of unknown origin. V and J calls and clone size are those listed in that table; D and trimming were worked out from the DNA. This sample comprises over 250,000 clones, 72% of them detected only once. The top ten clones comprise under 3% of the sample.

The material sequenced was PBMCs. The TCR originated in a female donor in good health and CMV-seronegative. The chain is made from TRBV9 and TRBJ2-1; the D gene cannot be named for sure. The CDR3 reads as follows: CASSSDRGSYNEQFF. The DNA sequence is TGTGCCAGCAGCTCCGACCGAGGCTCCTACAATGAGCAGTTCTTC.